Included here is one T cell receptor (beta chain) sequence, with context. This clonotype came up many times. Its cognate antigen has yet to be identified. No much larger clone is present one base from it, and per-base qualities are unavailable. The source of the sample is a study of T cell repertoires in cytomegalovirus infection (dated by TCRdb to about 2019). A note on the overall study: Alongside well-studied HLA-B-restricted epitopes, the peptide stimulations were aimed at recently identified HLA-C-restricted CMV epitopes, whose presentation resists viral immunomodulation. The HLA type of each donor mattered for the analysis, because public TCR beta signatures pointed to carriage of CMV infection along with the matching HLA type. Overall study outcomes, separate from this receptor: The ex vivo response was dominated by HLA-C-restricted CMV-specific TCR beta clonotypes, which also provided the single most frequent clonotype in two of eight donors. Carriers of CMV infection plus the relevant HLA type were discriminated by the cumulative frequency of public TCR beta family members in the study cohort and in an independent roughly 320-donor cohort.

In the paper's terms, the treatment or condition label means: in vitro stimulation with specific CMV peptide epitopes to enrich CMV-specific T cells. Sequenced on an Illumina HiSeq 1500. TCRdb took the public reads, trimmed them with fastp at Q25, ran MiXCR for clone calling and kept in-frame beta chains. Rows are unified per CDR3 protein, each entry keeping the most common DNA and genes. The sample contains 750,000 to 900,000 distinct CDR3 sequences, 25% to 35% of them found a single time. Together, the top ten hold around 13% of the sample. The CDR3 holds 16 amino acids from the cysteine to the phenylalanine. Only the CDR3 DNA stays, 48 bases, in frame from base 1. Trimming takes 0 bases off V and 4 bases off J; junction bases not matched to a gene: 7. CDR1 and CDR2, per the germline V gene, are SGHVS and FNYEAQ.

The source was cultured CD8+ T cells from PBMCs, collected from culture after CMV antigen stimulation. The rearranged chain carries TRBV7-6 and TRBJ2-3; TRBD1 lines up with 7 middle nucleotides. This TCR derives from a human donor in good health (CMV status not recorded). Some clones in this sample may be carry-over from other donors' samples. The CDR3 protein is CASSLAVTGFSDTQYF. The nucleotide sequence reads as follows: TGTGCCAGCAGCTTAGCGGTGACAGGGTTTTCAGATACGCAGTATTTT. Extended through the reference TRBV7-6 and TRBJ2-3 proteins, this CDR3 yields the full variable domain: GAGVSQSPRYKVTKRGQDVALRCDPISGHVSLYWYRQALGQGPEFLTYFNYEAQQDKSGLPNDRFSAERPEGSISTLTIQRTEQRDSAMYRCASSLAVTGFSDTQYFGPGTRLTVL.